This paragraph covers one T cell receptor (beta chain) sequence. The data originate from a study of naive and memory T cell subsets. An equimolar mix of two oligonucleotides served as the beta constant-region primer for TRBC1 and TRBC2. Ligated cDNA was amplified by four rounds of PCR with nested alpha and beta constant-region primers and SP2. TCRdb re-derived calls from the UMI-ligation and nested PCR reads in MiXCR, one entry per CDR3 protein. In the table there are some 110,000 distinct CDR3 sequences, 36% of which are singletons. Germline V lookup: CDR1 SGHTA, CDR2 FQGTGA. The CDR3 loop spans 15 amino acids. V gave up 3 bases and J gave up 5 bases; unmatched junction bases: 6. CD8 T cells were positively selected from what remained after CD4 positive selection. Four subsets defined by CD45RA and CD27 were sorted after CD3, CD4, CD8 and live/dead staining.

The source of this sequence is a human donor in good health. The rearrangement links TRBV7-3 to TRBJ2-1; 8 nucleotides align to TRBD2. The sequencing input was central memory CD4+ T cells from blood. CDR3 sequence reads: CASSFSPGGNNEQFF. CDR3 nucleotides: TGTGCCAGCAGCTTCTCACCGGGAGGGAACAATGAGCAGTTCTTC. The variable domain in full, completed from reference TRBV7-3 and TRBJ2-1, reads GAGVSQTPSNKVTEKGKYVELRCDPISGHTALYWYRQSLGQGPEFLIYFQGTGAADDSGLPNDRFFAVRPEGSVSTLKIQRTERGDSAVYLCASSFSPGGNNEQFFGPGTRLTVL.